This T cell receptor (beta chain) was identified in a study of blood T cell repertoires in COVID-19. Study overall: Sources were T cells, B-cell-depleted T cells, or PBMCs; the material itself was cDNA or gDNA.

Authors' methods: Researchers report that nucleated cell counts were estimated from reference gene primer amplification. Method: immunoSEQ multiplex PCR; TCRdb's copy keeps in-frame clones and lacks some. V and J calls and clone size are as listed in that table; D and trimming were resolved from the DNA. The data hold 65,000 or so clones, with roughly 90% observed a single time. CDR3 length equals 16 residues. V gave up 5 bases and J gave up 0 bases, with 16 bases separating them. CDR1 and CDR2 from the germline V gene are SGHTA and FQGNSA. Sequencing was carried out using peripheral blood. The TCR originated in a man in his sixties with acute or convalescent COVID-19. The chain carries TRBV7-2 and TRBJ1-1; a weak D match, TRBD1 (6 bases). The CDR3, as DNA: TGTGCCAGCAGCCCCGAACCAAGGGGGTTGAACACTGAAGCTTTCTTT. This codes for CASSPEPRGLNTEAFF.